The sequence of this TCR beta chain was determined in a study of blood T cell repertoires in COVID-19 (dated by TCRdb to the early 2020s). In terms of the full investigation: The collaborator samples originated in the United States, Italy and Spain and spanned the acute and convalescent phases of COVID-19. Sample metadata almost always included a de-identified subject ID, COVID-19 status, age in years and sex. The samples were drawn from the first 160 participants of the ongoing ImmuneRACE study and from roughly 1,300 subjects provided by 6 global collaborators. The repertoires were released in a freely available public database intended as a resource for research on the immune response to SARS-CoV-2. Deeply sampled blood TCRbeta repertoires from subjects exposed to, actively infected with, or recovered from COVID-19 were included in the dataset. The prospective study material was composed of cDNA or gDNA derived from T cells, B-cell-depleted T cells, or PBMCs. Where available, HLA class I and class II types were obtained from metadata supplied by the sample provider rather than from assay-based typing. Broader findings and caveats from the paper: The amount of clinical and demographic metadata varied by source and participant and was provided uncurated.

The collaborating institutions used their own protocols to collect whole blood in K2EDTA tubes. For TCRbeta analysis, collaborators shipped samples as frozen whole blood, isolated PBMCs, or DNA extracted from either of those sample types. V gives up 6 bases and J gives up 0 bases, and the segment between their germline ends measures 18 bases. Reading from cysteine to phenylalanine, the CDR3 counts 15 amino acids. Only CDR3 DNA remains: 45 bases, in frame from the first base. The germline V gene yields SQVTM for CDR1 and ANQGSEA for CDR2. Of note for this clone: The specificity of this receptor is unknown. The record has no base qualities; no much larger clone is one base away.

TCRbeta CDR3 regions were amplified from genomic DNA by means of the immunoSEQ Assay, a bias-controlled multiplex PCR. The paper's data handling went like this. The number of nucleated cells in each sample was estimated from the amplification of reference gene primers within the assay. To quantify the absolute abundance of each unique TCRbeta CDR3 rearrangement, sequence reads were collapsed and filtered. For each sample, productive Simpson clonality was calculated as the square root of Simpson's diversity index over productive rearrangements. Sourced from immuneACCESS, this table was stored by TCRdb with only in-frame sequences that have V and J called. A share of the clones is absent; for the studies checked, an unresolved V gene accounts for under half, and the remainder has no known explanation. That table supplies the V and J calls and clone size; D and trimming were determined from the DNA. This sample has fewer than 60,000 clones in its table, and around 80% of those were observed once. Approximately 7.6% of the sample goes to the ten largest clones.

This receptor was identified in a human donor in a cohort sampled during active COVID-19. Material: peripheral blood. Here the chain combines TRBV29-1 and TRBJ2-7; the D segment could be TRBD1, given 5 matching bases. The bases are TGCAGCGTCTGGGCCCCGCTGACAGACTCCTACGAGCAGTACTTC. Its protein is CSVWAPLTDSYEQYF.